Listed below are T cell receptor beta chains from one sample, sequenced in a study of blood T cells in healthy people across ages. TCRdb fed the 5' RACE reads into MiXCR, producing one record per CDR3 protein. This sample has about 670,000 distinct CDR3 sequences, with under 65% found just once. Material: blood. All receptors derive from an elderly woman in good health. Both conserved end residues are part of each CDR3. Fields, in order: V gene, clone size, J gene, D gene, CDR3 protein, CDR3 DNA. D genes are given only for firm matches. Rows may omit the clone size; those that give it use once, few, many or a size class.

V gene: TRBV3-1
clone size: few
J gene: TRBJ2-5
D gene: TRBD2
CDR3 protein: CASSQDGGGGHEQYF
CDR3 DNA: TGTGCCAGCAGCCAAGATGGGGGGGGTGGCCATGAGCAGTACTTC

V gene: TRBV12-3/TRBV12-4
clone size: many
J gene: TRBJ2-1
D gene: TRBD1
CDR3 protein: CATHRGGNEQFF
CDR3 DNA: TGTGCCACCCACAGGGGTGGGAATGAGCAGTTCTTC

V gene: TRBV2
clone size: many
J gene: TRBJ2-3
D gene: NA
CDR3 protein: CASTSGGSDTQYF
CDR3 DNA: TGTGCCAGCACATCGGGGGGCTCAGATACGCAGTATTTT

V gene: TRBV28
clone size: many
J gene: TRBJ2-1
D gene: NA
CDR3 protein: CASSRPIASSYNEQFF
CDR3 DNA: TGTGCCAGCAGTCGTCCTATCGCGAGCTCCTACAATGAGCAGTTCTTC

V gene: TRBV2
clone size: NA
J gene: TRBJ2-2
D gene: NA
CDR3 protein: CASRRGTGELFF
CDR3 DNA: TGTGCCAGCAGACGGGGCACCGGGGAGCTGTTTTTT

V gene: TRBV5-1
clone size: NA
J gene: TRBJ2-5
D gene: NA
CDR3 protein: CASSVTGDREQYF
CDR3 DNA: TGCGCCAGCAGCGTCACAGGGGATCGGGAGCAGTACTTC

V gene: TRBV6-6
clone size: NA
J gene: TRBJ1-4
D gene: TRBD1
CDR3 protein: CASSHGRGTGDEKLFF
CDR3 DNA: TGTGCCAGCAGCCATGGACGCGGGACAGGGGATGAAAAACTGTTTTTT

V gene: TRBV3-1
clone size: NA
J gene: TRBJ2-2
D gene: NA
CDR3 protein: CASSQEGVVIGELFF
CDR3 DNA: TGTGCCAGCAGCCAAGAAGGGGTAGTGATCGGGGAGCTGTTTTTT

V gene: TRBV7-9
clone size: NA
J gene: TRBJ1-1
D gene: NA
CDR3 protein: CASSSDGRWNSEAFF
CDR3 DNA: TGTGCCAGCAGCTCAGACGGCCGGTGGAACTCTGAAGCTTTCTTT

V gene: TRBV9
clone size: many
J gene: TRBJ2-3
D gene: TRBD2
CDR3 protein: CASNQAGGPDTQYF
CDR3 DNA: TGTGCCAGCAACCAAGCGGGGGGCCCAGATACGCAGTATTTT

V gene: TRBV6-2/TRBV6-3
clone size: NA
J gene: TRBJ2-1
D gene: NA
CDR3 protein: CASSYSNLSGQQFF
CDR3 DNA: TGTGCCAGCAGTTACTCGAATCTATCAGGTCAGCAGTTCTTC

V gene: TRBV12-3/TRBV12-4
clone size: few
J gene: TRBJ1-1
D gene: NA
CDR3 protein: CASSGPGQAFF
CDR3 DNA: TGTGCCAGCAGCGGACCAGGTCAGGCTTTCTTT

V gene: TRBV11-2
clone size: many
J gene: TRBJ2-3
D gene: NA
CDR3 protein: CASSLRLDKDTQYF
CDR3 DNA: TGTGCCAGCAGCCTTCGCTTGGACAAAGATACGCAGTATTTT

V gene: TRBV7-7
clone size: NA
J gene: TRBJ2-7
D gene: NA
CDR3 protein: CASSNDRTYEQYF
CDR3 DNA: TGTGCTAGCAGCAATGACAGGACCTACGAGCAGTACTTC

V gene: TRBV20-1
clone size: NA
J gene: TRBJ2-3
D gene: TRBD1
CDR3 protein: CSANRQGSNTQYF
CDR3 DNA: TGCAGTGCTAACAGACAGGGTTCGAATACGCAGTATTTT

V gene: TRBV5-1
clone size: many
J gene: TRBJ2-1
D gene: TRBD2
CDR3 protein: CASSSGLAGVDEQFF
CDR3 DNA: TGCGCCAGCAGCTCCGGACTAGCGGGAGTCGATGAGCAGTTCTTC

V gene: TRBV7-9
clone size: once
J gene: TRBJ2-7
D gene: NA
CDR3 protein: CASSSGGLSNYEQYF
CDR3 DNA: TGTGCCAGCAGCTCAGGGGGACTATCCAACTACGAGCAGTACTTC

V gene: TRBV20-1
clone size: many
J gene: TRBJ1-1
D gene: NA
CDR3 protein: CSVSGTVNTEAFF
CDR3 DNA: TGCAGTGTTTCCGGGACGGTGAACACTGAAGCTTTCTTT

V gene: TRBV28
clone size: NA
J gene: TRBJ2-1
D gene: NA
CDR3 protein: CATFPPVGPPLNEQFF
CDR3 DNA: TGTGCCACTTTCCCCCCGGTGGGACCCCCTTTAAATGAGCAGTTCTTC

V gene: TRBV14
clone size: NA
J gene: TRBJ1-5
D gene: NA
CDR3 protein: CASISTGGWCSQPQHF
CDR3 DNA: TGTGCCAGCATCAGCACCGGGGGTTGGTGCAGTCAGCCCCAGCATTTT

V gene: TRBV2
clone size: many
J gene: TRBJ2-6
D gene: NA
CDR3 protein: CASSPFSSGANVLTF
CDR3 DNA: TGTGCCAGCAGTCCATTCAGCTCTGGGGCCAACGTCCTGACTTTC

V gene: TRBV20-1
clone size: NA
J gene: TRBJ2-7
D gene: TRBD2
CDR3 protein: CSAPLAGNYNEQYF
CDR3 DNA: TGCAGTGCTCCTCTAGCGGGCAACTACAATGAGCAGTACTTC

V gene: TRBV10-1
clone size: NA
J gene: TRBJ2-1
D gene: TRBD1
CDR3 protein: CASGDRGLEQFF
CDR3 DNA: TGCGCCAGCGGGGACAGGGGGCTTGAGCAGTTCTTC

V gene: TRBV3-1
clone size: few
J gene: TRBJ2-7
D gene: NA
CDR3 protein: CASSQELQGYNEQYF
CDR3 DNA: TGTGCCAGCAGCCAAGAATTGCAGGGCTACAATGAGCAGTACTTC

V gene: TRBV6-2/TRBV6-3
clone size: NA
J gene: TRBJ2-1
D gene: NA
CDR3 protein: CASSYSSAGEQFF
CDR3 DNA: TGTGCCAGCAGTTACTCGAGTGCTGGTGAGCAGTTCTTC

V gene: TRBV12-3/TRBV12-4
clone size: NA
J gene: TRBJ2-3
D gene: TRBD2
CDR3 protein: CTSGSKADTQYF
CDR3 DNA: TGTACTAGCGGGAGTAAGGCAGATACGCAGTATTTT

V gene: TRBV7-6
clone size: once
J gene: TRBJ1-5
D gene: TRBD1
CDR3 protein: CASSLSPGTADQPQHF
CDR3 DNA: TGTGCCAGCAGCTTAAGTCCGGGGACAGCTGATCAGCCCCAGCATTTT

V gene: TRBV20-1
clone size: NA
J gene: TRBJ2-5
D gene: TRBD1
CDR3 protein: CSARTGTGFETQYF
CDR3 DNA: TGCAGTGCTAGAACCGGGACAGGCTTTGAGACCCAGTACTTC

V gene: TRBV4-1
clone size: NA
J gene: TRBJ2-1
D gene: TRBD1
CDR3 protein: CASSQRTGEDEQFF
CDR3 DNA: TGCGCCAGCAGCCAGAGGACAGGGGAGGATGAGCAGTTCTTC

V gene: TRBV7-9
clone size: NA
J gene: TRBJ1-3
D gene: NA
CDR3 protein: CASSSLYRDTIYF
CDR3 DNA: TGTGCCAGCAGCTCACTTTACCGAGACACCATATATTTT

V gene: TRBV7-9
clone size: many
J gene: TRBJ2-3
D gene: NA
CDR3 protein: CASSTPSGRRLRADTQYF
CDR3 DNA: TGTGCCAGCAGCACTCCCTCTGGGCGAAGATTACGCGCAGATACGCAGTATTTT

V gene: TRBV10-3
clone size: many
J gene: TRBJ2-5
D gene: NA
CDR3 protein: CAISEPGKTSQETQYF
CDR3 DNA: TGTGCCATCAGTGAGCCGGGCAAAACTTCCCAAGAGACCCAGTACTTC

V gene: TRBV27
clone size: NA
J gene: TRBJ2-7
D gene: NA
CDR3 protein: CASSLTSTFSYEQYF
CDR3 DNA: TGTGCCAGCAGTTTAACTTCTACCTTCTCCTACGAGCAGTACTTC